This T cell receptor (beta chain) appears in the sequencing data of a study of blood T cell repertoires in COVID-19 (dated by TCRdb to 2018 to 2020). Turning to the overall study: Samples covering the acute and convalescent phases of COVID-19 were provided by collaborators in the United States, Italy and Spain. The material from the prospective study consisted of cDNA or gDNA derived from T cells, B-cell-depleted T cells, or PBMCs. The dataset comprised deeply sampled blood TCRbeta repertoires from subjects exposed to, actively infected with, or recovered from COVID-19. A freely available public database, intended as a resource for researchers studying the immune response to SARS-CoV-2, is where the repertoires were released. The samples were drawn from the first 160 participants of the ongoing ImmuneRACE study and from 950 to 1,500 subjects provided by 6 global collaborators. A de-identified subject ID, COVID-19 status, age in years and sex were almost always included in the sample metadata. Where available, HLA class I and class II types were taken from metadata supplied by the sample provider and were not determined by assay-based typing.

CDR1 and CDR2, per the germline V gene (reference sequence), are LGHDT and YNNKEL. Ends trimmed: V by 7 bases, J by 0 bases; bases unmatched to a gene: 11. The CDR3 measures 18 amino acids from cysteine to phenylalanine. Only the CDR3 part of the read is kept: 54 bases, read in frame from the first base. Results and caveats for the whole study, not just this receptor: Clinical and demographic metadata were provided uncurated, with the amount varying by source and participant.

This clone was counted only a few times. This clone's antigen is unknown. The sample holds no much larger clone one base away, and base qualities are not on file. TCRbeta CDR3 regions were amplified from genomic DNA using the immunoSEQ Assay, a bias-controlled multiplex PCR. As for how the authors treated the data: The number of nucleated cells in each sample was estimated from the amplification of reference gene primers within the assay. Sequence reads were collapsed and filtered to measure the absolute abundance of every unique TCRbeta CDR3 rearrangement. For each sample, productive Simpson clonality was calculated as the square root of Simpson's diversity index across productive rearrangements. The table comes from immuneACCESS by way of TCRdb, which keeps in-frame sequences with V and J called. Part of the clones is missing from these tables; in studies checked, under half for an unresolved V gene and the rest for unknown reasons. The V and J calls and clone size come from that table; D and trimming were worked out from the DNA. The sample table holds some 300,000 clones, of which approximately 88% were seen once. The top ten constitute 6.9% of the sample.

Samples from volunteer blood donors who had recovered from COVID-19 were contributed by a second Seattle source. Each collaborating institution followed its own protocols to collect whole blood in K2EDTA tubes. Collaborator samples were shipped for TCRbeta analysis as frozen whole blood, isolated PBMCs, or DNA extracted from either sample type. The rearranged chain carries TRBV3-1 (or the pseudogene TRBV3-2) and TRBJ1-6; a stretch of 8 junction bases matches TRBD1. The TCR sequence derives from a woman in her twenties or thirties who had recovered from COVID-19. The sample was peripheral blood. The DNA is TGTGCCAGCACCAGGAGTAACCAGGGGGCCTCCTATAATTCACCCCTCCACTTT. It encodes CASTRSNQGASYNSPLHF.